This T cell receptor beta chain was sequenced in a study of blood T cell repertoires in COVID-19. At the level of the study: COVID-19 samples from acute and convalescent phases originated in the United States, Italy and Spain. T cells, B-cell-depleted T cells, or PBMCs provided the cDNA or gDNA that served as material.

The authors' processing: Reference gene primer amplification yielded estimated nucleated cell counts. The protocol was immunoSEQ multiplex PCR, while the TCRdb copy is restricted to in-frame clones and leaves out a portion. V, J and clone size were drawn from that table, and D and trimming were deduced from the DNA. The data contain about 110,000 clones, around nine tenths of them singletons. This clone was seen only a few times. From germline, CDR1 is SGHAT and CDR2 FQNNGV. The CDR3 extends over 13 amino acids. The junction had 3 bases not matched to a gene; V was cut back by 1 base and J by 8 bases.

The sequence was collected from a middle-aged man with acute or convalescent COVID-19. The chain employs TRBV11-2 and TRBJ1-2; the match to TRBD1 covers 8 bases. Sequencing was carried out using peripheral blood. The CDR3 sequence: CASSLGTGTGYTF. Here the CDR3 DNA reads TGTGCCAGCAGCTTAGGGACAGGGACCGGCTACACCTTC.